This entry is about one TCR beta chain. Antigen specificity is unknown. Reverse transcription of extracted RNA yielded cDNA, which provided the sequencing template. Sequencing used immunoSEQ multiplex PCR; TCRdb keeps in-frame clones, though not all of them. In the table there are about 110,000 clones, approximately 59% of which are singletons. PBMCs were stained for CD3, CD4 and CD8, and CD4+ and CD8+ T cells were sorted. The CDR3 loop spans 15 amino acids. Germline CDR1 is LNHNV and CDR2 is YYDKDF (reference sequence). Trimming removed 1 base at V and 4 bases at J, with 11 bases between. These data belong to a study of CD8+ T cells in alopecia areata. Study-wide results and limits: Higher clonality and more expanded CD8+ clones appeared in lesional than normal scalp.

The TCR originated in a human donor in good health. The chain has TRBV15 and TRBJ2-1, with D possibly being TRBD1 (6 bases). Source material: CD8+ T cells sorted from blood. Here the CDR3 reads CATSRVETGYNEQFF. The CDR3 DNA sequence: TGTGCCACCAGCAGAGTCGAGACAGGATACAATGAGCAGTTCTTC.